One and the same sample provided the 17 T cell receptor beta chains below, sequenced in a study of blood T cell repertoires in COVID-19. Some clones are missing from TCRdb's copy, which holds only in-frame ones; the method was immunoSEQ multiplex PCR. The data contain about 110,000 clones, about 79% of them singletons. Sequencing was performed on peripheral blood. The receptors shown here come from an elderly man with COVID-19, enrolled during active disease.

This sequence joins TRBV28 and TRBJ2-5; D remains unclear. Germline V gene sequence: CDR1 MDHEN, CDR2 SYDVKM. V was shortened by 11 bases and J by 0 bases, with 10 bases between the two germline ends. CDR3 length: 12 amino acids. The CDR3 here is CACSLYQETQYF. The CDR3 DNA reads as TGTGCCTGTTCTTTGTACCAAGAGACCCAGTACTTC.

The chain has TRBV18 and TRBJ2-1; 7 nucleotides match TRBD2. The length of the CDR3 is 13 residues. J lost 10 bases, V lost 6 bases, and 9 bases had no gene match. Germline V CDR1 and CDR2: KGHSH, LQKENI. The CDR3 sequence is CASSRAPSGEQFF. CDR3 bases: TGTGCCAGCTCCAGGGCCCCTAGCGGAGAGCAGTTCTTC.

The rearrangement uses TRBV3-1 (or the pseudogene TRBV3-2) and TRBJ2-7; D uncertain. Germline CDR1 is LGHDT and CDR2 is YNNKEL (reference sequence). Trimming removed 8 bases from V and 0 bases from J, with 11 bases in between. The CDR3 loop spans 13 amino acids. The CDR3 sequence: CASSALGSYEQYF. In DNA, the CDR3 is TGTGCCAGCTCCGCCCTAGGCTCCTACGAGCAGTACTTC.

The gene calls are TRBV19 and TRBJ2-7; 7 bases match TRBD1. Germline V gives CDR1 LNHDA, CDR2 SQIVND (reference sequence). Trimming at V came to 5 bases and at J to 3 bases, leaving 13 bases not matched to a gene. The CDR3 sequence is 16 residues long. CDR3 nucleotides: TGTGCCAGTAGTTTCACCCCGGACAGGAAGTTCTACGAGCAGTACTTC. Translating it yields CASSFTPDRKFYEQYF. The whole variable domain, filled in from reference TRBV19 and TRBJ2-7, reads DGGITQSPKYLFRKEGQNVTLSCEQNLNHDAMYWYRQDPGQGLRLIYYSQIVNDFQKGDIAEGYSVSREKKESFPLTVTSAQKNPTAFYLCASSFTPDRKFYEQYFGPGTRLTVT.

V and J are TRBV6-2 or TRBV6-3 and TRBJ1-1; 7 nucleotides line up with TRBD1. CDR1 is MNHEY and CDR2 is SVGEGT in the germline V gene. J gave up 11 bases and V 4 bases, and 7 bases lay outside the gene matches. The CDR3 has 12 residues. In nucleotides, the CDR3 is TGTGCCAGCAGTTCCTGGGACAGCCCCGCTTTCTTT. Translating it yields CASSSWDSPAFF.

This clone was picked up one time. The chain carries TRBV6-2 or TRBV6-3 and TRBJ1-5; 8 bases are a match to TRBD1. V lost 5 bases, J lost 4 bases, and 4 bases stayed unmatched. Germline loops: CDR1 MNHEY, CDR2 SVGEGT. This CDR3 is 14 amino acids long. CDR3 nucleotide sequence: TGTGCCAGCAGTAAAGGACAGGGTAATCAGCCCCAGCATTTT. This gives the protein CASSKGQGNQPQHF.

At least ten counts were recorded for this clone. CDR3 region: CASSPQGIKDQPQHF. DNA of the CDR3: TGTGCCAGCTCACCACAGGGGATTAAAGATCAGCCCCAGCATTTT. V and J are TRBV18 and TRBJ1-5; the D gene is possibly TRBD1 (5 bases). The germline V and J ends were trimmed by 1 base and 5 bases, with 12 bases remaining between them. CDR3 length: 15 amino acids. The V gene's germline CDR1 is KGHSH and CDR2 LQKENI.

The rearrangement joins TRBV24-1 to TRBJ2-1, with 10 bases identical to TRBD1. V lost 4 bases and J lost 4; bases outside the gene matches: 6. Germline V gene lookup returns CDR1 KGHDR and CDR2 SFDVKD. The CDR3 runs to 16 residues. The chain's CDR3 is CATSDPDRGLYNEQFF. In nucleotides, the CDR3 is TGTGCCACCAGTGACCCCGACAGGGGGCTATACAATGAGCAGTTCTTC.

The chain has TRBV2 and TRBJ2-5, with 15 bases that match TRBD2. Unmatched junction bases numbered 5, after V lost 2 bases and J lost 4 bases. The CDR3 has 17 residues. Per germline, CDR1 SNHLY and CDR2 FYNNEI. The CDR3 DNA reads as TGTGCCAGCAGTGAAATCGGACTAGCGGGAGGGCCAGAGACCCAGTACTTC. Translated, it gives CASSEIGLAGGPETQYF.

This chain uses TRBV19 with TRBJ2-5, with D possibly TRBD1 on 6 matching bases. Germline V CDR1 and CDR2: LNHDA, SQIVND (reference sequence). The V end lost 4 bases, the J end lost 4 bases, and 13 bases lay between the germline ends. This CDR3 is 14 amino acids long. CDR3 loop: CASSRGPRGETQYF. CDR3 sequence (DNA): TGTGCCAGTAGTAGGGGGCCCAGAGGAGAGACCCAGTACTTC.

The CDR3 is CASSPRLAGGPDEQYF. CDR3 sequence (DNA): TGTGCCAGCTCACCGAGGCTAGCGGGAGGGCCAGACGAGCAGTACTTC. The chain is built from TRBV18 and TRBJ2-7; 12 bases align to TRBD2. J gave up 5 bases and V 3 bases, and 8 bases lay outside the gene matches. The germline gives CDR1 KGHSH, CDR2 LQKENI. This CDR3 is 16 amino acids long.

V and J are TRBV2 and TRBJ1-1, with a tentative D call TRBD1 (6 bases). This CDR3 spans 14 amino acids. V was clipped by 7 bases and J by 0 bases, with 12 bases between them. Germline V gives CDR1 SNHLY, CDR2 FYNNEI. The chain's CDR3 is CASTPQGMNTEAFF. DNA for the CDR3: TGTGCCAGCACCCCCCAGGGGATGAACACTGAAGCTTTCTTT.

The chain couples TRBV5-1 to TRBJ2-7, with 12 nucleotides matching TRBD1. CDR3 size: 16 residues. V shed 3 bases and J 5 bases; nucleotides not matched to a gene: 9. Germline lookup yields CDR1 SGHRS and CDR2 YFSETQ. CDR3: CASSSGTGGVIHEQYF. CDR3 nucleotides: TGCGCCAGCAGCTCCGGGACAGGGGGCGTGATCCACGAGCAGTACTTC. The whole variable domain, filled in from reference TRBV5-1 and TRBJ2-7, reads KAGVTQTPRYLIKTRGQQVTLSCSPISGHRSVSWYQQTPGQGLQFLFEYFSETQRNKGNFPGRFSGRQFSNSRSEMNVSTLELGDSALYLCASSSGTGGVIHEQYFGPGTRLTVT.

This clone occurred a few times. V and J are TRBV3-1 (or the pseudogene TRBV3-2) and TRBJ2-2; 12 nucleotides align to TRBD2. The J segment lost 4 bases and the V segment lost 4 bases, leaving 13 bases of the junction unmatched. From germline, CDR1 is LGHDT and CDR2 YNNKEL (reference sequence). The CDR3 is made up of 19 amino acids. DNA of the CDR3: TGTGCCAGCAGCCCGGGGCCTAGCGGGAGGGCCCGGGGCACCGGGGAGCTGTTTTTT. It translates to CASSPGPSGRARGTGELFF.

About this clone itself: At one end, the junction sequence differs from germline, possibly due to a read error. The V call is TRBV7-7, the J call TRBJ2-5; 8 nucleotides align to TRBD2. The CDR3 runs to 15 residues. Germline V gene sequence: CDR1 SSHAT, CDR2 FNYEAQ (reference sequence). Here the CDR3 DNA reads TGTGCTAGCAGCTTAGCTGGGCTAGCGGGAGAGACCCAGTACTTC. Amino acids: CASSLAGLAGETQYF. Filled out from reference TRBV7-7 and TRBJ2-5, the complete variable domain reads GAGVSQSPRYKVTKRGQDVTLRCDPISSHATLYWYQQALGQGPEFLTYFNYEAQPDKSGLPSDRFSAERPEGSISTLTIQRTEQRDSAMYRCASSLAGLAGETQYFGPGTRLLVL.

This clone was seen a single time. The rearrangement links TRBV25-1 to TRBJ1-1, with 7 positions matching TRBD1. The CDR3 runs 14 residues. The V segment lost 5 bases and the J segment 1 base; nucleotides outside the gene matches: 4. Germline V gene sequence: CDR1 MGHDK, CDR2 SYGVNS. The CDR3 loop reads CASSRSGGNTEAFF. CDR3 coding DNA: TGTGCCAGCAGTCGGTCAGGGGGGAACACTGAAGCTTTCTTT.

The rearrangement joins TRBV29-1 to TRBJ1-1; D gene ambiguous. CDR3 length equals 13 residues. CDR1 SQVTM and CDR2 ANQGSEA come from the germline V gene. V was cut by 8 bases and J by 2 bases, with 15 bases left in between. DNA of the CDR3: TGCAGCACCCGTGGGCAGATTAACACTGAAGCTTTCTTT. As protein: CSTRGQINTEAFF.